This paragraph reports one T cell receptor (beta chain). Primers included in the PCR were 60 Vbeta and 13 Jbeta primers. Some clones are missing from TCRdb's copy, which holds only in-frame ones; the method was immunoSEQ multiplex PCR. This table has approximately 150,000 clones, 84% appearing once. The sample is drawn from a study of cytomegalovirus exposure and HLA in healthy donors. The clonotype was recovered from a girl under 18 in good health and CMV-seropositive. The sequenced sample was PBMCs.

The CDR3, as DNA: TGCGCCAGCAGTGATCAGGGGTCCTATGGCTACACCTTC. Amino acids: CASSDQGSYGYTF. This chain joins TRBV10-1 and TRBJ1-2, with a tentative D call TRBD1 (6 bases). The CDR3 has 13 residues. Germline V gene sequence: CDR1 WNHNN, CDR2 SYGVQD (reference sequence). Trimming removed 3 bases from V and 4 bases from J, with 9 bases in between.